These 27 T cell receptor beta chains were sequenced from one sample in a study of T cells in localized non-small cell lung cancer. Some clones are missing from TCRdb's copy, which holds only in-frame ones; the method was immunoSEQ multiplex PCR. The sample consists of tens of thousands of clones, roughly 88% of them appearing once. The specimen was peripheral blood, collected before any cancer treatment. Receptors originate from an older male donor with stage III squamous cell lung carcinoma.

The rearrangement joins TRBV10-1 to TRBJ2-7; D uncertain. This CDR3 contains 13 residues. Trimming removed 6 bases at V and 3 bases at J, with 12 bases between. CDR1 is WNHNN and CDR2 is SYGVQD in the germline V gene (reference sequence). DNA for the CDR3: TGCGCCAGCAGGACCGGGCCCGACTACGAGCAGTACTTC. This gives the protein CASRTGPDYEQYF.

The CDR3 sequence: CATSSPFTSGATDTQYF. The CDR3 DNA sequence: TGTGCCACCAGCAGCCCCTTCACTAGCGGAGCAACGGATACGCAGTATTTT. This chain connects TRBV15 to TRBJ2-3; TRBD2 matches at 8 bases. Germline lookup yields CDR1 LNHNV and CDR2 YYDKDF (reference sequence). CDR3 length equals 17 residues. The junction had 14 bases not matched to a gene; V was cut back by 3 bases and J by 6 bases.

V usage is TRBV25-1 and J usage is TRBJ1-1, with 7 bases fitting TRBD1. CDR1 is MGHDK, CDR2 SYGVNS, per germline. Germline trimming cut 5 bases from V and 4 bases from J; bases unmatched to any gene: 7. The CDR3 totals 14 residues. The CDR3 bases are TGTGCCAGCAGTTCCCAGGGGGGGCTCACTGAAGCTTTCTTT. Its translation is CASSSQGGLTEAFF.

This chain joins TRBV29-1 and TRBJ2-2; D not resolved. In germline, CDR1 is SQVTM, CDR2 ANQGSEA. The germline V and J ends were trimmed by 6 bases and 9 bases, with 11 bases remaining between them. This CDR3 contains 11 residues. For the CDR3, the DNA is TGCAGCGTAGCATCTTCTCGGGAGCTGTTTTTT. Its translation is CSVASSRELFF.

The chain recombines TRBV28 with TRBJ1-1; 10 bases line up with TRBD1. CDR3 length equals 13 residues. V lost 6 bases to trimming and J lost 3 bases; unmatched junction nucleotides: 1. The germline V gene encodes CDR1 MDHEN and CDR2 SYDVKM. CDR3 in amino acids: CASRGTGDTEAFF. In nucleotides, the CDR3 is TGTGCCAGCAGGGGGACAGGGGACACTGAAGCTTTCTTT.

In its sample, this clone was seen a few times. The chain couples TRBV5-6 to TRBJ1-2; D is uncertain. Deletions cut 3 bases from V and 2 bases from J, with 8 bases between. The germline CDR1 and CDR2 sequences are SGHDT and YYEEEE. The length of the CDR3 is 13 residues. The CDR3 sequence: CASSWRANYGYTF. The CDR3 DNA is TGTGCCAGCAGCTGGCGGGCGAACTATGGCTACACCTTC. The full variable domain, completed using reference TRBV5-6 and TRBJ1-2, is DAGVTQSPTHLIKTRGQQVTLRCSPKSGHDTVSWYQQALGQGPQFIFQYYEEEERQRGNFPDRFSGHQFPNYSSELNVNALLLGDSALYLCASSWRANYGYTFGSGTRLTVV.

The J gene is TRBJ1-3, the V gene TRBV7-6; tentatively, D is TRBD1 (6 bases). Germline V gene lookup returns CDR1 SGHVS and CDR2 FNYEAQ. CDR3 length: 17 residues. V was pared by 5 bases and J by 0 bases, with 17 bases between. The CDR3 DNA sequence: TGTGCCAGCAGCCCGGGAAACAGGGTTAACTCTGGAAACACCATATATTTT. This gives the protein CASSPGNRVNSGNTIYF. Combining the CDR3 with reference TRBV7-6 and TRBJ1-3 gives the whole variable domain GAGVSQSPRYKVTKRGQDVALRCDPISGHVSLYWYRQALGQGPEFLTYFNYEAQQDKSGLPNDRFSAERPEGSISTLTIQRTEQRDSAMYRCASSPGNRVNSGNTIYFGEGSWLTVV.

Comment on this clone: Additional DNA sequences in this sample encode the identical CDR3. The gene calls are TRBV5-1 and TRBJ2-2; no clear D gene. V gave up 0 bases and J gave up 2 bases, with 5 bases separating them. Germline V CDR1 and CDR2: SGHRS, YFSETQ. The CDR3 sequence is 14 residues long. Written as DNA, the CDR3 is TGCGCCAGCAGCTTGGTGGGTAACACCGGGGAGCTGTTTTTT. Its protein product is CASSLVGNTGELFF. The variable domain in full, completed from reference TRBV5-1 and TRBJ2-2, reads KAGVTQTPRYLIKTRGQQVTLSCSPISGHRSVSWYQQTPGQGLQFLFEYFSETQRNKGNFPGRFSGRQFSNSRSEMNVSTLELGDSALYLCASSLVGNTGELFFGEGSRLTVL.

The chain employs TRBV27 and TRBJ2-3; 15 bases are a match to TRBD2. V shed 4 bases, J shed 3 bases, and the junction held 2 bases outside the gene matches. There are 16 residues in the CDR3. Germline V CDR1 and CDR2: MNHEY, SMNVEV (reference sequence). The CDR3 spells CASSSGLAGGTDTQYF. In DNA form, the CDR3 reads TGTGCCAGCAGTTCGGGACTAGCGGGAGGTACAGATACGCAGTATTTT.

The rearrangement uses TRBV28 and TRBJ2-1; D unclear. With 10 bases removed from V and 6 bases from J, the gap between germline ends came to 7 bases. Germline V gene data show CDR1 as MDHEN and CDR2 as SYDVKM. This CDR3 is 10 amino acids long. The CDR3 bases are TGTGCCATTAAGGGCAATGAGCAGTTCTTC. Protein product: CAIKGNEQFF. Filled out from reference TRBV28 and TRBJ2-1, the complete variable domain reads DVKVTQSSRYLVKRTGEKVFLECVQDMDHENMFWYRQDPGLGLRLIYFSYDVKMKEKGDIPEGYSVSREKKERFSLILESASTNQTSMYLCAIKGNEQFFGPGTRLTVL.

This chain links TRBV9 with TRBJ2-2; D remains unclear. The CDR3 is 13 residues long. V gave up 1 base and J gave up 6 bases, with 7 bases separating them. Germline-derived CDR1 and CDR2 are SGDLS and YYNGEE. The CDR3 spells CASSVLGSGELFF. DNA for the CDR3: TGTGCCAGCAGCGTATTGGGGTCCGGGGAGCTGTTTTTT.

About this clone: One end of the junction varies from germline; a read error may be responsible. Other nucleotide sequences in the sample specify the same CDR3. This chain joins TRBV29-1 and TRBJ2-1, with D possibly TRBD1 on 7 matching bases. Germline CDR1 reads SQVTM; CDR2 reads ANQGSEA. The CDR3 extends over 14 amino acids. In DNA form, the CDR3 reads TGTAGCGTTGAAGAATTCCAGGGGGGCAATGAGCAGTTCTTC. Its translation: CSVEEFQGGNEQFF.

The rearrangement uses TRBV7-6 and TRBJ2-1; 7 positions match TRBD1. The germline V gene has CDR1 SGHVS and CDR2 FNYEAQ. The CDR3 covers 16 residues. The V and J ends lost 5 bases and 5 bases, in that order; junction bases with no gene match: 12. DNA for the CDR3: TGTGCCAGCAGCCTGAGACAGGGTTTTTCTAACAATGAGCAGTTCTTC. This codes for CASSLRQGFSNNEQFF.

The CDR3: CASSPREPPVLYF. The CDR3 region has the DNA TGTGCCAGTAGCCCTCGGGAGCCCCCGGTGCTGTACTTC. The chain uses TRBV19 and TRBJ2-7; D is possibly TRBD2 (6 bases). Germline lookup yields CDR1 LNHDA and CDR2 SQIVND (reference sequence). V was cut by 6 bases and J by 12 bases, with 21 bases left in between. The CDR3 has 13 residues.

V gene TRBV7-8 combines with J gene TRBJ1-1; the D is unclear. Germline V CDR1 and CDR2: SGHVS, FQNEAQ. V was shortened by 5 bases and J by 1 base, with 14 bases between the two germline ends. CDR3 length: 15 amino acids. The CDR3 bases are TGTGCCAGCAGCACCACCGGGCCCCGGAACACTGAAGCTTTCTTT. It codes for CASSTTGPRNTEAFF.

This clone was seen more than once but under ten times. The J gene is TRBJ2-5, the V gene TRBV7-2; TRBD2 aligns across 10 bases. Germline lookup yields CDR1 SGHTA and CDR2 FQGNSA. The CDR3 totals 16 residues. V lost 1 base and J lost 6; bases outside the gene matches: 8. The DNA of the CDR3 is TGTGCCAGCAGCTTAGGCGGGGCTAGCGGGGGAAAGACCCAGTACTTC. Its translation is CASSLGGASGGKTQYF.

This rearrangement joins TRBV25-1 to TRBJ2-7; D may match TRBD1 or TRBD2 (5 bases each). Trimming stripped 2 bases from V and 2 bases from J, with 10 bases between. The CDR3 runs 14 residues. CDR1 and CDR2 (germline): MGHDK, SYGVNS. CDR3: CASSERDVAYEQYF. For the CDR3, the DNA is TGTGCCAGCAGTGAACGGGACGTAGCCTACGAGCAGTACTTC.

The DNA of the CDR3 is TGTGCCAGTAGTAAACCGGGACAGGGGATGAACACTGAAGCTTTCTTT. Its protein is CASSKPGQGMNTEAFF. The chain is built from TRBV19 and TRBJ1-1, with 10 bases that match TRBD1. The CDR3 runs to 16 residues. V was pared by 4 bases and J by 0 bases, with 5 bases of the junction left unmatched. The germline CDR1 and CDR2 sequences are LNHDA and SQIVND (reference sequence).

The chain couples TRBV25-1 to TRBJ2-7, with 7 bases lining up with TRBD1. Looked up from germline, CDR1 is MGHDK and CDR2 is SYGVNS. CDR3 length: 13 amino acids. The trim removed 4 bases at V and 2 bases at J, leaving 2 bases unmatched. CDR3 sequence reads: CASSGDRPYEQYF. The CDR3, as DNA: TGTGCCAGCAGTGGGGACAGACCCTACGAGCAGTACTTC.

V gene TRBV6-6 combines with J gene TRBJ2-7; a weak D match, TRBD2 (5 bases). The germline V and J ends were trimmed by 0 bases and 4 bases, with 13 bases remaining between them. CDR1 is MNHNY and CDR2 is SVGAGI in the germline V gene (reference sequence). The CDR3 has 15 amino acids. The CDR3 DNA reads TGTGCCAGCAGTTACTCTCTCGGGGTGAAATACGAGCAGTACTTC. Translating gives CASSYSLGVKYEQYF.

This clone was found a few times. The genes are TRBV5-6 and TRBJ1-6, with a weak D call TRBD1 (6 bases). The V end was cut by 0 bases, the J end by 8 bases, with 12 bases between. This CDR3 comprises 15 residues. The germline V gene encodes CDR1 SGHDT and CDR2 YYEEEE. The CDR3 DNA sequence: TGTGCCAGCAGCTTGGAGACAGGCGAGGATTCACCCCTCCACTTT. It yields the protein CASSLETGEDSPLHF.

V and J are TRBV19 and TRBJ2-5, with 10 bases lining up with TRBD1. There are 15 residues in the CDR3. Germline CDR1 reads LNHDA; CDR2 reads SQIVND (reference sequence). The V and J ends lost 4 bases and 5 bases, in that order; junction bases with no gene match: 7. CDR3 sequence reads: CASSTWTGGRETQYF. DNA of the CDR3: TGTGCCAGTAGTACGTGGACAGGGGGAAGGGAGACCCAGTACTTC. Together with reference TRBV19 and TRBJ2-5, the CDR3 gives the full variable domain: DGGITQSPKYLFRKEGQNVTLSCEQNLNHDAMYWYRQDPGQGLRLIYYSQIVNDFQKGDIAEGYSVSREKKESFPLTVTSAQKNPTAFYLCASSTWTGGRETQYFGPGTRLLVL.

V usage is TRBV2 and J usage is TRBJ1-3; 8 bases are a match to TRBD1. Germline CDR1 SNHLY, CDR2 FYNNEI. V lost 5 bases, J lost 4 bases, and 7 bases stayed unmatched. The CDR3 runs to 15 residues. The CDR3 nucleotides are TGTGCCAGCAGTCCCCGGACAGGGATGGGAAACACCATATATTTT. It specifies CASSPRTGMGNTIYF.

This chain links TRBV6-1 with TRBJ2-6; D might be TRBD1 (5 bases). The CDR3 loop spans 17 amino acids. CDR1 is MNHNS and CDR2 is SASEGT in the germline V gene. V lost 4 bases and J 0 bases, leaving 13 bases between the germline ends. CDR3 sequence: CASSGPGHISGANVLTF. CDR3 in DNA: TGTGCCAGCAGTGGCCCTGGACACATCTCTGGGGCCAACGTCCTGACTTTC.

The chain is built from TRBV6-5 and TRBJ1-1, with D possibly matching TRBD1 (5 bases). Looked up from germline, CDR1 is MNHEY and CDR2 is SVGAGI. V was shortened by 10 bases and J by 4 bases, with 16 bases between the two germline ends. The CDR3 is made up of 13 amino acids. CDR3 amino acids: CATARGLSTEAFF. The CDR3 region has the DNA TGTGCCACCGCCCGGGGGTTAAGCACTGAAGCTTTCTTT.

The CDR3 loop reads CASSRTGTPYEQYF. The DNA for the CDR3 is TGTGCCAGCAGCCGGACAGGGACCCCCTACGAGCAGTACTTC. The chain is built from TRBV5-4 and TRBJ2-7, with 8 bases lining up with TRBD1. V trimming: 4 bases; J trimming: 2 bases; junction bases outside the gene matches: 5. Germline-derived CDR1 and CDR2 are SGHNT and YYREEE (reference sequence). This CDR3 has 14 residues.

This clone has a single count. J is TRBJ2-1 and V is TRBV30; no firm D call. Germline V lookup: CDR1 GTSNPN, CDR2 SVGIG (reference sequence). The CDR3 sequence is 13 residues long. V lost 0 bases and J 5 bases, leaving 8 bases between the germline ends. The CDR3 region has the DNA TGTGCCTGGAGTGTACGCACCGACAATGAGCAGTTCTTC. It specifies CAWSVRTDNEQFF.